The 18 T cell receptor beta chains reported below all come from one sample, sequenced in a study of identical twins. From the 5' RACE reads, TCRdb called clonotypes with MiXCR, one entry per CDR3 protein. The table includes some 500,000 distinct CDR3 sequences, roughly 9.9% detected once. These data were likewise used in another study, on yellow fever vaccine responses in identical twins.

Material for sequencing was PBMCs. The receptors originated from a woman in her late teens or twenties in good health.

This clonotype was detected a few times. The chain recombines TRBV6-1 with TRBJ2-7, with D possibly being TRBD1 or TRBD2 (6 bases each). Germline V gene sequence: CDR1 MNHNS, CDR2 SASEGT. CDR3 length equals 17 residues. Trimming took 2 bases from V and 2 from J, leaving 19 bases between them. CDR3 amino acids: CASSEPIKAGQAYEQYF. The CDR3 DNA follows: TGTGCCAGCAGTGAACCGATTAAGGCGGGACAAGCCTACGAGCAGTACTTC.

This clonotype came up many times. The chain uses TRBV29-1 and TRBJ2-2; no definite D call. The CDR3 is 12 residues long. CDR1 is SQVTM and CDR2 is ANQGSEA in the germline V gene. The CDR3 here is CLGQESTGELFF. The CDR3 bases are TGCTTAGGGCAGGAGAGCACCGGGGAGCTGTTTTTT.

The CDR3 bases are TGCAGCGTCGCAACAGGGCACGAGCAGTTCTTC. This translates into CSVATGHEQFF. The chain is built from TRBV29-1 and TRBJ2-1; TRBD1 might be the D (6 bases). CDR1 and CDR2 from the germline V gene are SQVTM and ANQGSEA. Deletions cut 6 bases from V and 10 bases from J, with 13 bases between. This CDR3 has 11 residues.

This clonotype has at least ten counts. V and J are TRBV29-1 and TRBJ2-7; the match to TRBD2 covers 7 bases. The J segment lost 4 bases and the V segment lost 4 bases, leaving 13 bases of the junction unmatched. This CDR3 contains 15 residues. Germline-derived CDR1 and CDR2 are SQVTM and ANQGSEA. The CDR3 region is CSVAPGLINPYEQYF. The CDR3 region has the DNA TGCAGCGTTGCCCCGGGACTAATTAACCCTTACGAGCAGTACTTC.

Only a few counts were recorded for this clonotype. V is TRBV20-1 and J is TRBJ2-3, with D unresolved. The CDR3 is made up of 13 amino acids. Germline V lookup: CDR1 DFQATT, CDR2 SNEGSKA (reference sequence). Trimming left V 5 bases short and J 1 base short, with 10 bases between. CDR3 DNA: TGCAGTGCTGAAAAAAGCGGCACAGATACGCAGTATTTT. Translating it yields CSAEKSGTDTQYF.

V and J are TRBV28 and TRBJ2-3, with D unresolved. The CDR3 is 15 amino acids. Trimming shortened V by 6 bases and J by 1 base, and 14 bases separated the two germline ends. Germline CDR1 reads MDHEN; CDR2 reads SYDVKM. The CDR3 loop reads CASSFLDLGTDTQYF. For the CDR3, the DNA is TGTGCCAGCAGCTTCCTTGATCTTGGCACAGATACGCAGTATTTT.

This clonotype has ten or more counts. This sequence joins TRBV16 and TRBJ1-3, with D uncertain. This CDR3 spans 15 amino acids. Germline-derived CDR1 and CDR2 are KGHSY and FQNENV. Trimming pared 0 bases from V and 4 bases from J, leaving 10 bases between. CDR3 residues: CASSQSAVAGNTIYF. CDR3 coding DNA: TGTGCCAGCAGCCAATCTGCGGTTGCAGGAAACACCATATATTTT. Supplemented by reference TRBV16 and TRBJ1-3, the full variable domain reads GEEVAQTPKHLVRGEGQKAKLYCAPIKGHSYVFWYQQVLKNEFKFLISFQNENVFDETGMPKERFSAKCLPNSPCSLEIQATKLEDSAVYFCASSQSAVAGNTIYFGEGSWLTVV.

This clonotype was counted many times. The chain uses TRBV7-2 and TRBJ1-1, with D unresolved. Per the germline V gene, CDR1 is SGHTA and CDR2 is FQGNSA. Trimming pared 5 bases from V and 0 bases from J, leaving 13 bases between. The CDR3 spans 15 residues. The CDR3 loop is CASSPRVFLNTEAFF. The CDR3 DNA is TGTGCCAGCAGCCCTAGGGTATTTCTGAACACTGAAGCTTTCTTT.

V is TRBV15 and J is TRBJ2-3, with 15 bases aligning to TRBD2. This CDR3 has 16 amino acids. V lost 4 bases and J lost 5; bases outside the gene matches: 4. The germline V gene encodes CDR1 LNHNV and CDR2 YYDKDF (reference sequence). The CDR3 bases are TGTGCCACCAGCATGCCGGGACTAGCGGGAGGAGATACGCAGTATTTT. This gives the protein CATSMPGLAGGDTQYF.

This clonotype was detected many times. In DNA form, the CDR3 reads TGCAGTGCTAGAAGACAGGGCGGACAAGAGACCCAGTACTTC. Its protein is CSARRQGGQETQYF. The rearrangement links TRBV20-1 to TRBJ2-5; 7 bases match TRBD1. CDR1 DFQATT and CDR2 SNEGSKA come from the germline V gene (reference sequence). This CDR3 is built from 14 residues. Trimming at V came to 2 bases and at J to 2 bases, leaving 5 bases not matched to a gene.

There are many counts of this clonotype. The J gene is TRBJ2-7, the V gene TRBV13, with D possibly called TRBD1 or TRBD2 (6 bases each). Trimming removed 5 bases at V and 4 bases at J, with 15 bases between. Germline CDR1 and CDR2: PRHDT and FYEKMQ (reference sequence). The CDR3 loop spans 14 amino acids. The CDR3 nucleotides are TGTGCCAGCAGCAGCCGGGGGCATCTGTACGAGCAGTACTTC. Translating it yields CASSSRGHLYEQYF.

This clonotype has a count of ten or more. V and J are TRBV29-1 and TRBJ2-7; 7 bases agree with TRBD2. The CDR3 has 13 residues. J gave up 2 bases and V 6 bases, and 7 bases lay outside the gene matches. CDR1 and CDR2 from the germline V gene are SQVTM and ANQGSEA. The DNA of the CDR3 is TGCAGCGTCAGGACTAGTCGAGCCTACGAGCAGTACTTC. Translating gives CSVRTSRAYEQYF.

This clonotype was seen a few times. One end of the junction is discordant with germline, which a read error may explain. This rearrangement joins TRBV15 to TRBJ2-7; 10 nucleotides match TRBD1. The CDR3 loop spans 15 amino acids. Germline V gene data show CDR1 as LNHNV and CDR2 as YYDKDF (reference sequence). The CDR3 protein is CATSGDRDRGGEQYF. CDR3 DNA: TGTGCCACCAGCGGAGACCGGGACAGGGGAGGCGAGCAGTACTTC.

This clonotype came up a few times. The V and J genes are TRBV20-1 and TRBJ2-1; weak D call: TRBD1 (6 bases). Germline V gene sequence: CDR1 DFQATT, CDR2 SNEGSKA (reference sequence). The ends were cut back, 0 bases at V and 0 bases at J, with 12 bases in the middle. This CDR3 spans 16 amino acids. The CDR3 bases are TGCAGTGCTAGAGATGGGGGCAGGGGCTCCTACAATGAGCAGTTCTTC. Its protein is CSARDGGRGSYNEQFF.

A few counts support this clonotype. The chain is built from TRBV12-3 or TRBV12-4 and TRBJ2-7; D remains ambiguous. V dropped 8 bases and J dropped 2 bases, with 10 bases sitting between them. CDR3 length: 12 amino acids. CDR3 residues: CASARATYEQYF. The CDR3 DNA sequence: TGTGCCAGCGCTCGGGCCACCTACGAGCAGTACTTC.

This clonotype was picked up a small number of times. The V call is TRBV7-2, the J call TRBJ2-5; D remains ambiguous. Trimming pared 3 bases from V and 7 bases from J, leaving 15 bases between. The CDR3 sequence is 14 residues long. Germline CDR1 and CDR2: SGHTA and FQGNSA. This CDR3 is CASSLSSRSGTQYF. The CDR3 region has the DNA TGTGCCAGCAGCTTGAGCAGTAGGTCCGGGACCCAGTACTTC.

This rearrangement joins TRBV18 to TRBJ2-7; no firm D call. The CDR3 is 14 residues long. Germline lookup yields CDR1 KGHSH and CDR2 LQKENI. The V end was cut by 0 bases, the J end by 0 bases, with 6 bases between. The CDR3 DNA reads TGTGCCAGCTCACCACCTGCCGCCTCCTACGAGCAGTACTTC. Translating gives CASSPPAASYEQYF.

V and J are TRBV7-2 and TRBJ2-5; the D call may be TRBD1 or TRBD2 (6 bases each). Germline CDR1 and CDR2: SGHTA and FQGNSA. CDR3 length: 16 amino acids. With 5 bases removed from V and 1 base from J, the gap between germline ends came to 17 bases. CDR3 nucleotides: TGTGCCAGCAGCCCCAGGGGAGGACGCAGCCAAGAGACCCAGTACTTC. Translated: CASSPRGGRSQETQYF.